This T cell receptor beta chain is drawn from a study of blood T cell repertoires in COVID-19. Only in-frame clones appear in the TCRdb table, and some are missing; sequencing was by immunoSEQ multiplex PCR. The data hold more than 110,000 clones, with around 89% observed a single time. In its sample, this clone was seen a few times. CDR3 length: 13 residues. V dropped 0 bases and J dropped 9 bases, with 6 bases sitting between them. The V gene's germline CDR1 is MNHEY and CDR2 SMNVEV (reference sequence). Material: peripheral blood. The receptor comes from a man aged 60-69 years with active or convalescent COVID-19. This chain connects TRBV27 to TRBJ1-6, with D tentatively TRBD1 (5 bases). CDR3 loop: CASSLSGGSPLHF. CDR3 nucleotide sequence: TGTGCCAGCAGTTTATCGGGGGGTTCACCCCTCCACTTT.